The rows below give T cell receptor beta chains drawn from one sample of a study of identical twins. One entry per CDR3 protein, called by TCRdb with MiXCR from the 5' RACE reads. The data contain 500,000 to 600,000 distinct CDR3 sequences, around 20% of them singletons. This same sample was also part of a study on T cells expressing NK-cell markers.

The sample consisted of CD4+ T cells sorted from blood. These receptors were obtained from a woman aged 18-29 years in good health. CDR3s include the opening cysteine and the closing phenylalanine or tryptophan.

TRBV29-1,CSVAEGGTDTQYF
TRBV20-1,CSATRGDEQYF
TRBV29-1,CSVPQEGFYTEAFF
TRBV12-3/TRBV12-4,CASSPGNSHSEQFF
TRBV20-1,CSARGVGGGAEQYF
TRBV13,CTSSPLRPGLAGEGEQFF
TRBV6-1,CASRTGGAQDTQYF
TRBV20-1,CSARTGGAGFAYEQYF
TRBV6-5,CASSYVQVNSPLHF
TRBV20-1,CSAGDRENTGELFF
TRBV6-2/TRBV6-3,CAAKGGGSGANVLTF
TRBV5-1,CASSRTSGIKTQYF
TRBV10-2,CASSESRGISYEQYF
TRBV7-9,CASSLSGGRNTEAFF
TRBV4-3,CASSQDPFGGSADTQYF
TRBV15,CATSTTTGRAFF
TRBV13,CASSSIWGEATYEQYF
TRBV6-5,CASSTKGKQYF
TRBV12-5,CASGRQGYGYTF
TRBV6-2/TRBV6-3,CASSYLGLAAAKNIQYF
TRBV11-2,CASSQILETQYF
TRBV5-1,CASSLSGANGGELFF
TRBV7-2,CASSRVGGASYEQYF